These 14 T cell receptor beta chains were all obtained from the same sample, sequenced in a study of T cell responses to AZD1222 COVID-19 vaccine. Using immunoSEQ multiplex PCR, the repertoire was profiled, and TCRdb retains in-frame clones only, with some absent. The data hold roughly 100,000 clones, with more than 75% observed a single time. The material was peripheral blood, obtained on day 0 of AZD1222 vaccination. The receptor source for this set is an adult in good health.

This sequence joins TRBV30 and TRBJ1-1, with 8 bases fitting TRBD1. The CDR3 has 14 amino acids. The germline gives CDR1 GTSNPN, CDR2 SVGIG (reference sequence). V dropped 1 base and J dropped 0; count of bases not matched to a gene: 1. CDR3 in amino acids: CAWSAGQVNTEAFF. CDR3 sequence (DNA): TGTGCCTGGAGTGCGGGACAGGTGAACACTGAAGCTTTCTTT.

The chain joins TRBV19 to TRBJ1-6; D unresolved. The CDR3 has 13 amino acids. Germline values: CDR1 LNHDA, CDR2 SQIVND (reference sequence). V was trimmed by 8 bases and J by 9 bases, leaving 14 bases between them. DNA of the CDR3: TGTGCCAGTCACTTTGGGGATCGTTCACCCCTCCACTTT. Translating gives CASHFGDRSPLHF.

V usage is TRBV29-1 and J usage is TRBJ1-1; weak D call: TRBD1 (5 bases). Trimming stripped 1 base from V and 6 bases from J, with 9 bases between. This CDR3 spans 12 amino acids. Germline CDR1 and CDR2: SQVTM and ANQGSEA. This CDR3 reads CSVEVLGAEAFF. The CDR3 DNA reads as TGCAGCGTTGAAGTACTGGGGGCTGAAGCTTTCTTT.

Here the CDR3 DNA reads TGTGCCAGCAGTTTTATAGCGGTGGATATGAACACCGGGGAGCTGTTTTTT. It yields the protein CASSFIAVDMNTGELFF. J is TRBJ2-2 and V is TRBV28, with D perhaps TRBD2 (6 bases). Germline loops: CDR1 MDHEN, CDR2 SYDVKM. Deletions cut 3 bases from V and 1 base from J, with 15 bases between. This CDR3 comprises 17 residues.

The chain links TRBV6-2 or TRBV6-3 to TRBJ2-7; 8 positions agree with TRBD2. With 5 bases clipped from V and 5 bases from J, the junction kept 11 bases outside the gene matches. The CDR3 extends over 15 amino acids. Germline-derived CDR1 and CDR2 are MNHEY and SVGEGT. CDR3 protein: CASSRTGTSRHEQYF. Here the CDR3 DNA reads TGTGCCAGCAGTCGTACCGGGACTAGTCGCCACGAGCAGTACTTC.

This clone occurred a few times. The chain carries TRBV5-1 and TRBJ2-2, with 7 bases matching TRBD2. The ends lost 2 bases at V and 3 bases at J; junction bases unmatched: 4. Germline V gene sequence: CDR1 SGHRS, CDR2 YFSETQ. This CDR3 comprises 15 residues. CDR3 DNA: TGCGCCAGCAGCTTCCAGGGAGGGGACACCGGGGAGCTGTTTTTT. It encodes CASSFQGGDTGELFF.

This chain links TRBV28 with TRBJ2-5; tentative D call: TRBD2 (6 bases). CDR1 MDHEN and CDR2 SYDVKM come from the germline V gene. V was pared by 5 bases and J by 5 bases, with 24 bases between. CDR3 length equals 17 residues. As DNA, the CDR3 is TGTGCCAGCAGTCCCCGGGACTTCCTTCATAGCTGGGAGACCCAGTACTTC. It translates to CASSPRDFLHSWETQYF.

The chain carries TRBV9 and TRBJ2-1; 7 bases are a match to TRBD2. Germline V CDR1 and CDR2: SGDLS, YYNGEE. Losses at the gene ends were 5 bases for V and 6 bases for J; bases not matched to a gene: 14. The CDR3 length is 16 residues. This CDR3 is CASSGAREAPRNEQFF. DNA for the CDR3: TGTGCCAGCAGTGGAGCCCGGGAGGCCCCTCGCAATGAGCAGTTCTTC.

This clone was counted a single time. The chain links TRBV5-1 to TRBJ2-7; possibly TRBD1 for D (5 bases). V dropped 4 bases and J dropped 1 base, with 9 bases sitting between them. Per germline, CDR1 SGHRS and CDR2 YFSETQ. The CDR3 length is 13 residues. The CDR3 spells CASSPDSSYEQYF. In DNA form, the CDR3 reads TGCGCCAGCAGCCCAGACAGTTCCTACGAGCAGTACTTC. Full variable domain (rest looked up from reference TRBV5-1 and TRBJ2-7): KAGVTQTPRYLIKTRGQQVTLSCSPISGHRSVSWYQQTPGQGLQFLFEYFSETQRNKGNFPGRFSGRQFSNSRSEMNVSTLELGDSALYLCASSPDSSYEQYFGPGTRLTVT.

V is TRBV4-2 and J is TRBJ2-1; 10 bases line up with TRBD2. The CDR3 is made up of 17 amino acids. The V gene end was trimmed by 3 bases and the J gene end by 4 bases; junction bases not matched to a gene: 9. Germline-derived CDR1 and CDR2 are LGHNA and YNFKEQ. The DNA for the CDR3 is TGTGCCAGCAGCCAGACATCTAGCGGGAGTGGGTACAATGAGCAGTTCTTC. Protein: CASSQTSSGSGYNEQFF.

This chain uses TRBV10-2 with TRBJ2-7; TRBD2 agrees at 7 bases. Germline trimming cut 2 bases from V and 3 bases from J; bases unmatched to any gene: 13. The CDR3 consists of 17 residues. From germline, CDR1 is WSHSY and CDR2 SAAADI. DNA for the CDR3: TGCGCCAGCAGTGAGCCCTCTATCGCTAGCGGAGACTACGAGCAGTACTTC. Translating it yields CASSEPSIASGDYEQYF.

There are a few counts of this clone. This chain joins TRBV18 and TRBJ2-1; 16 bases fit TRBD2. Germline assignment: CDR1 KGHSH and CDR2 LQKENI. CDR3 length: 17 amino acids. The junction had 7 bases not matched to a gene; V was cut back by 3 bases and J by 8 bases. CDR3 in DNA: TGTGCCAGCTCACCCCCGGGACTAGCGGGAGGGGTCGATGAGCAGTTCTTC. Its translation is CASSPPGLAGGVDEQFF.

The chain couples TRBV5-5 to TRBJ1-1; maybe TRBD1 (6 bases). The germline V gene encodes CDR1 SGHKS and CDR2 YYEKEE (reference sequence). The CDR3 covers 16 residues. With 1 base removed from V and 4 bases from J, the gap between germline ends came to 17 bases. The CDR3 nucleotides read TGTGCCAGCAGCTTGAGGGGGGCCCTCCGTTCCACTGAAGCTTTCTTT. Its protein is CASSLRGALRSTEAFF.

V and J are TRBV5-4 and TRBJ2-4; maybe TRBD2 (5 bases). The length of the CDR3 is 14 residues. Germline V lookup: CDR1 SGHNT, CDR2 YYREEE (reference sequence). V shed 3 bases and J shed 8 bases, with 15 bases lying between them. CDR3 region: CASSSNLEGYIQYF. In DNA, the CDR3 is TGTGCCAGCAGCTCAAATTTAGAGGGTTACATTCAGTACTTC.